The 14 T cell receptor beta chains presented below share a single source sample, sequenced in a study of blood T cell repertoires in COVID-19. The repertoire was sequenced with immunoSEQ multiplex PCR; TCRdb's copy has only in-frame clones and lacks some. The table records 330,000 or so clones, 70% to 90% of them present only once. Sequenced: PBMCs or T cells enriched from blood (not recorded which). The receptors were gathered from a man in his forties or fifties in a cohort exposed to, infected with or recovered from COVID-19 (not recorded which).

The chain links TRBV9 to TRBJ1-1, with 9 positions matching TRBD1. In germline, CDR1 is SGDLS, CDR2 YYNGEE. V was pared by 0 bases and J by 4 bases, with 4 bases of the junction left unmatched. This CDR3 is built from 15 residues. This chain's CDR3 is CASSVGGQGGTEAFF. CDR3 nucleotides: TGTGCCAGCAGCGTAGGGGGACAGGGAGGCACTGAAGCTTTCTTT. Combining the CDR3 with reference TRBV9 and TRBJ1-1 gives the whole variable domain DSGVTQTPKHLITATGQRVTLRCSPRSGDLSVYWYQQSLDQGLQFLIQYYNGEERAKGNILERFSAQQFPDLHSELNLSSLELGDSALYFCASSVGGQGGTEAFFGQGTRLTVV.

The V and J genes are TRBV5-1 and TRBJ2-1; TRBD2 aligns across 7 bases. The CDR3 extends over 15 amino acids. The V segment lost 1 base and the J segment 8 bases; nucleotides outside the gene matches: 9. The germline V gene encodes CDR1 SGHRS and CDR2 YFSETQ. CDR3 sequence: CASSLSAGDGYEQFF. CDR3 coding DNA: TGCGCCAGCAGCTTGTCGGCGGGAGATGGGTATGAGCAGTTCTTC.

The V call is TRBV7-9, the J call TRBJ1-1; the D is unclear. Trimming took off 4 bases at V and 3 bases at J, with 18 bases between the two ends. The germline V gene has CDR1 SEHNR and CDR2 FQNEAQ (reference sequence). The CDR3 extends over 16 amino acids. DNA for the CDR3: TGTGCCAGCAGCTCGGAAAACAAGATCCTAGACACTGAAGCTTTCTTT. This encodes CASSSENKILDTEAFF.

This sequence joins TRBV7-3 and TRBJ2-2; tentatively, D is TRBD1 (6 bases). The V end lost 2 bases, the J end lost 0 bases, and 16 bases lay between the germline ends. The CDR3 totals 18 residues. From germline, CDR1 is SGHTA and CDR2 FQGTGA. CDR3: CASSLSHDRFANTGELFF. The CDR3 bases are TGTGCCAGCAGCTTATCCCACGACAGGTTCGCGAACACCGGGGAGCTGTTTTTT.

V usage is TRBV7-9 and J usage is TRBJ1-1, with TRBD1 identical over 7 bases. CDR3 length: 12 residues. After removal of 1 base from V and 12 bases from J, the junction contained 5 bases not matched to a gene. Germline V gene lookup returns CDR1 SEHNR and CDR2 FQNEAQ (reference sequence). DNA of the CDR3: TGTGCCAGCAGCTTAGAAGGGGGCGCGTCTTTCTTT. Protein sequence: CASSLEGGASFF. Looking up the rest from reference TRBV7-9 and TRBJ1-1 gives the full variable domain: DTGVSQNPRHKITKRGQNVTFRCDPISEHNRLYWYRQTLGQGPEFLTYFQNEAQLEKSRLLSDRFSAERPKGSFSTLEIQRTEQGDSAMYLCASSLEGGASFFGQGTRLTVV.

This chain uses TRBV5-1 with TRBJ1-5; the match to TRBD1 covers 11 bases. Per germline, CDR1 SGHRS and CDR2 YFSETQ. The CDR3 extends over 15 amino acids. With V trimmed by 0 bases and J by 6 bases, 2 bases remained unmatched. Here the CDR3 reads CASSLGTGGGQPQHF. The CDR3 region has the DNA TGCGCCAGCAGCTTGGGGACAGGGGGCGGTCAGCCCCAGCATTTT. Using reference TRBV5-1 and TRBJ1-5 for the parts outside the CDR3, the full variable domain is KAGVTQTPRYLIKTRGQQVTLSCSPISGHRSVSWYQQTPGQGLQFLFEYFSETQRNKGNFPGRFSGRQFSNSRSEMNVSTLELGDSALYLCASSLGTGGGQPQHFGDGTRLSIL.

The gene calls are TRBV3-1 (or the pseudogene TRBV3-2) and TRBJ2-6, with unresolved D. Trimming cost V 4 bases and J 2 bases, with 9 bases left between them. This CDR3 region has 15 residues. Germline-derived CDR1 and CDR2 are LGHDT and YNNKEL (reference sequence). The CDR3 here is CASSPPQAGANVLTF. As DNA, the CDR3 is TGTGCCAGCAGCCCCCCCCAGGCTGGGGCCAACGTCCTGACTTTC.

The gene calls are TRBV7-9 and TRBJ1-5; TRBD1 is a possible D gene (5 bases). Germline CDR1 SEHNR, CDR2 FQNEAQ (reference sequence). Trimming shortened V by 1 base and J by 9 bases, and 13 bases separated the two germline ends. This CDR3 has 14 amino acids. This CDR3 reads CASSLGPTDGPQHF. The CDR3, as DNA: TGTGCCAGCAGCTTAGGACCGACAGACGGGCCCCAGCATTTT. Based on the CDR3 plus reference TRBV7-9 and TRBJ1-5, the full variable domain is DTGVSQNPRHKITKRGQNVTFRCDPISEHNRLYWYRQTLGQGPEFLTYFQNEAQLEKSRLLSDRFSAERPKGSFSTLEIQRTEQGDSAMYLCASSLGPTDGPQHFGDGTRLSIL.

The rearrangement links TRBV11-2 to TRBJ1-3; D is undetermined. The length of the CDR3 is 16 residues. Germline assignment: CDR1 SGHAT and CDR2 FQNNGV. The V gene lost 1 base and the J gene lost 1 base, with 11 bases spanning the gap. CDR3 coding DNA: TGTGCCAGCAGCTTAGTACAGCCACCTTCTGGAAACACCATATATTTT. It translates to CASSLVQPPSGNTIYF.

This chain connects TRBV11-2 to TRBJ2-1; no firm D call. The germline gives CDR1 SGHAT, CDR2 FQNNGV. The CDR3 has 12 amino acids. V was shortened by 3 bases and J by 5 bases, with 5 bases between the two germline ends. The CDR3 DNA follows: TGTGCCAGCAGCTTTCAGAACAATGAGCAGTTCTTC. It codes for CASSFQNNEQFF. The entire variable domain, with the rest obtained from reference TRBV11-2 and TRBJ2-1, is as follows: EAGVAQSPRYKIIEKRQSVAFWCNPISGHATLYWYQQILGQGPKLLIQFQNNGVVDDSQLPKDRFSAERLKGVDSTLKIQPAKLEDSAVYLCASSFQNNEQFFGPGTRLTVL.

This chain connects TRBV2 to TRBJ2-2, with 7 positions matching TRBD2. Germline V gene lookup returns CDR1 SNHLY and CDR2 FYNNEI. Trimming cost V 4 bases and J 7 bases; bases outside gene matches: 9. The CDR3 totals 15 residues. The CDR3 coding sequence is TGTGCCAGCAGTGGTACTAGCGCATACGTCGGGGAGCTGTTTTTT. This translates into CASSGTSAYVGELFF.

As to this clone: Other DNA sequences from this sample encode an identical CDR3 as well. V usage is TRBV5-4 and J usage is TRBJ1-2; 7 nucleotides agree with TRBD1. This CDR3 spans 13 amino acids. Germline CDR1 reads SGHNT; CDR2 reads YYREEE (reference sequence). Trimming took 4 bases from V and 7 from J; bases not matched to a gene: 7. The CDR3 reads CASSLTGAGGYTF. The CDR3 nucleotides are TGTGCCAGCAGCCTTACAGGGGCGGGTGGCTACACCTTC.

The chain joins TRBV2 to TRBJ2-5; the D gene is possibly TRBD1 (5 bases). Germline V CDR1 and CDR2: SNHLY, FYNNEI. The CDR3 spans 14 residues. Trimming took off 2 bases at V and 5 bases at J, with 12 bases between the two ends. The CDR3 nucleotides read TGTGCCAGCAGTGAATTGGTCAGGGCGGAGACCCAGTACTTC. Its protein is CASSELVRAETQYF.

The genes are TRBV30 and TRBJ2-7; D is perhaps TRBD2 (5 bases). The CDR3 runs to 15 residues. Looked up from germline, CDR1 is GTSNPN and CDR2 is SVGIG (reference sequence). Trimming removed 2 bases from V and 2 bases from J, with 16 bases in between. CDR3: CAWSLYSGVPYEQYF. In DNA, the CDR3 is TGTGCCTGGAGTCTCTACTCCGGGGTCCCCTACGAGCAGTACTTC.